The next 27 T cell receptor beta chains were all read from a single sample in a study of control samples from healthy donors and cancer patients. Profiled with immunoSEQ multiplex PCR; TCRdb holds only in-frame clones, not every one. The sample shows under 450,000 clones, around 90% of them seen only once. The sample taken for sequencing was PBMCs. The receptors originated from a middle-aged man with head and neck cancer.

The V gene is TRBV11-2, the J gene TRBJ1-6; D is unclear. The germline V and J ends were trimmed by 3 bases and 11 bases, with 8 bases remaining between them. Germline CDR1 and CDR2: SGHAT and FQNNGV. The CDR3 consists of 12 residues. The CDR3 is CASSFSIAPLHF. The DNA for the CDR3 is TGTGCCAGCAGCTTTTCAATAGCACCCCTCCACTTT.

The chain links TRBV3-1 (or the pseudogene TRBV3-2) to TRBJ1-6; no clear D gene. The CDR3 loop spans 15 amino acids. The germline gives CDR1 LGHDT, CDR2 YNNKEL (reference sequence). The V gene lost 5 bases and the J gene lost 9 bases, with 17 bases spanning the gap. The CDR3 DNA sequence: TGTGCCAGCAGCTCTACGTTCCCGGGTGGTTCACCCCTCCACTTT. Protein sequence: CASSSTFPGGSPLHF.

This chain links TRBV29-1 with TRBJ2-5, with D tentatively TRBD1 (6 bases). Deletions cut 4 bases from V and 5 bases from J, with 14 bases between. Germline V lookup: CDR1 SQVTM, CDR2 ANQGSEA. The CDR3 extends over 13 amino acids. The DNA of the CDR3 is TGCAGCGTTGGGATCGGGACAACGGAGACCCAGTACTTC. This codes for CSVGIGTTETQYF.

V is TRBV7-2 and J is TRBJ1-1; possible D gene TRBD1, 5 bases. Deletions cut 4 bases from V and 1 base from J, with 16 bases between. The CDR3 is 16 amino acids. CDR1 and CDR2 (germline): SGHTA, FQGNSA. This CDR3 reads CASSSWAPGQNTEAFF. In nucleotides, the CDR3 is TGTGCCAGCAGCTCATGGGCGCCAGGGCAGAACACTGAAGCTTTCTTT.

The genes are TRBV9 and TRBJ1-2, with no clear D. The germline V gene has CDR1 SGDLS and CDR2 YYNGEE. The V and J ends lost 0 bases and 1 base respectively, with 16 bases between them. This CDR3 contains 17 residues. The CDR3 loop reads CASSVAGSGFINYGYTF. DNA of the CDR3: TGTGCCAGCAGCGTAGCGGGATCAGGTTTTATTAACTATGGCTACACCTTC. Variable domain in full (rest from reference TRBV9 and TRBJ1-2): DSGVTQTPKHLITATGQRVTLRCSPRSGDLSVYWYQQSLDQGLQFLIQYYNGEERAKGNILERFSAQQFPDLHSELNLSSLELGDSALYFCASSVAGSGFINYGYTFGSGTRLTVV.

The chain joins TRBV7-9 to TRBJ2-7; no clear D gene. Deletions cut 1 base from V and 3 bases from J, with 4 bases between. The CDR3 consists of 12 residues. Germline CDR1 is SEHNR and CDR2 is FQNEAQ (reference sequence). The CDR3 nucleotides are TGTGCCAGCAGCTTAGAACACTACGAGCAGTACTTC. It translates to CASSLEHYEQYF.

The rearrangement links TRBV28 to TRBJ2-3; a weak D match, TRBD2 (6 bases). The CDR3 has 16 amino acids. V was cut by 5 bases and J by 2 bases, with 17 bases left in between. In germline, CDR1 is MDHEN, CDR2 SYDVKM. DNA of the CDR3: TGTGCCAGCAGTCGATGGTTTAGCGGAAACACAGATACGCAGTATTTT. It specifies CASSRWFSGNTDTQYF.

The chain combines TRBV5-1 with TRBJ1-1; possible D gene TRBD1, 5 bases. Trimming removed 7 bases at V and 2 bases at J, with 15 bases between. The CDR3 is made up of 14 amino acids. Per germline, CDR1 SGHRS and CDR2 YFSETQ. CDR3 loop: CASGDGILNTEAFF. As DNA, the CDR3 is TGCGCCAGCGGGGACGGAATACTCAACACTGAAGCTTTCTTT.

CDR3 region: CASSGQTNTGELFF. CDR3 DNA sequence: TGTGCCAGCAGCGGACAAACGAACACCGGGGAGCTGTTTTTT. This chain joins TRBV7-3 and TRBJ2-2, with D maybe TRBD1 (5 bases). This CDR3 region has 14 residues. Trimming removed 5 bases from V and 0 bases from J, with 7 bases in between. Germline lookup yields CDR1 SGHTA and CDR2 FQGTGA.

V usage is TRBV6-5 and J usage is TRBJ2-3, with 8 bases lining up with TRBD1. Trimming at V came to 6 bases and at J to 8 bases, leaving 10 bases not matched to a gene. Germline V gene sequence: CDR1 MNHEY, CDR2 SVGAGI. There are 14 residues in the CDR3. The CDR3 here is CASSPQTGEGTQYF. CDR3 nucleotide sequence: TGTGCCAGCAGCCCGCAGACAGGGGAAGGTACGCAGTATTTT.

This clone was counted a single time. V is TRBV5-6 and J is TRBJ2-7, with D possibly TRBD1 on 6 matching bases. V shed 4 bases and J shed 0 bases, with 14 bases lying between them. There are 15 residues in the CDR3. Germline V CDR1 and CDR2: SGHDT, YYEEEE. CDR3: CASSIRDKSSYEQYF. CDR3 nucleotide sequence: TGTGCCAGCAGCATCCGGGACAAGAGCTCCTACGAGCAGTACTTC. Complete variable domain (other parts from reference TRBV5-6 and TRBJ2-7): DAGVTQSPTHLIKTRGQQVTLRCSPKSGHDTVSWYQQALGQGPQFIFQYYEEEERQRGNFPDRFSGHQFPNYSSELNVNALLLGDSALYLCASSIRDKSSYEQYFGPGTRLTVT.

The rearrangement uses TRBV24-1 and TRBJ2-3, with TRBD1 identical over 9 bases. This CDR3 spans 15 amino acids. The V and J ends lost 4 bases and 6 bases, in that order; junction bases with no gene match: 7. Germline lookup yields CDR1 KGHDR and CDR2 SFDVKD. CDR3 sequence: CATSDSDRGGDTQYF. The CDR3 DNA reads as TGTGCCACCAGTGACTCGGACAGGGGTGGCGATACGCAGTATTTT.

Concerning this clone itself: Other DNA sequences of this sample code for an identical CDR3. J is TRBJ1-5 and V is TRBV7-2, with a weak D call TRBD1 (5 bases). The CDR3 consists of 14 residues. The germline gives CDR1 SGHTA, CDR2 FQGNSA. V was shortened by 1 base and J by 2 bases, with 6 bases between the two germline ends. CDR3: CASSLVGGNQPQHF. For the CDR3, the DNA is TGTGCCAGCAGCTTAGTAGGGGGCAATCAGCCCCAGCATTTT.

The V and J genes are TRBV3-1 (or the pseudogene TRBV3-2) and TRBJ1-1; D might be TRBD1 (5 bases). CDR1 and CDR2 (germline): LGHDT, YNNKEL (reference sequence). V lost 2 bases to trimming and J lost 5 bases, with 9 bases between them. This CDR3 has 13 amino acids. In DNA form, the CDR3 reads TGTGCCAGCAGCCAATCAGGGCTGACTGAAGCTTTCTTT. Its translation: CASSQSGLTEAFF.

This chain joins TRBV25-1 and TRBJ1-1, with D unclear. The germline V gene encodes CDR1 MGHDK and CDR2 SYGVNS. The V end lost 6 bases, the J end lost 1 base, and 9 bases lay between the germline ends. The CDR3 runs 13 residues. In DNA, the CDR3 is TGTGCCAGCAGCCTACTGGGGAACACTGAAGCTTTCTTT. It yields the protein CASSLLGNTEAFF.

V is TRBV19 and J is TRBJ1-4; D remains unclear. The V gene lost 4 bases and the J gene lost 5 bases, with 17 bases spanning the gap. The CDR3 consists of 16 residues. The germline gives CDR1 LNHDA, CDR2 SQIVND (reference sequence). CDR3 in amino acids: CASSKSWAVPNEKLFF. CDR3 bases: TGTGCCAGTAGTAAGTCTTGGGCAGTACCAAATGAAAAACTGTTTTTT.

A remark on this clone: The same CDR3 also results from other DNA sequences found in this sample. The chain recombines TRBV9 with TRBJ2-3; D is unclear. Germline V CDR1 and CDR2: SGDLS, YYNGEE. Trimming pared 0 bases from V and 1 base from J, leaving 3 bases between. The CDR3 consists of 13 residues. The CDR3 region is CASSVGGTDTQYF. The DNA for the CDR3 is TGTGCCAGCAGCGTAGGGGGCACAGATACGCAGTATTTT.

This CDR3 reads CASSQGGPYTF. The CDR3 nucleotides read TGTGCCAGTAGCCAGGGGGGTCCCTACACCTTC. This chain joins TRBV12-3 or TRBV12-4 and TRBJ1-2; 7 nucleotides agree with TRBD1. The ends lost 9 bases at V and 10 bases at J; junction bases unmatched: 8. This CDR3 is 11 amino acids long.

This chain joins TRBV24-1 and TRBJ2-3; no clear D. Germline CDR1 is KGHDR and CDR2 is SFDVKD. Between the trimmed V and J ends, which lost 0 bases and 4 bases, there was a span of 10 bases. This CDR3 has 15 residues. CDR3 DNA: TGTGCCACCAGTGATTTGGGAAACGGCGCAGATACGCAGTATTTT. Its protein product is CATSDLGNGADTQYF.

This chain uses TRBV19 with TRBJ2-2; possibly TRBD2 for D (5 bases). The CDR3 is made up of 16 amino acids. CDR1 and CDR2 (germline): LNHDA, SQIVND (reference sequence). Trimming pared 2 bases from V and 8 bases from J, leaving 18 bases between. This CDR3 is CASSITRDRVGGELFF. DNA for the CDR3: TGTGCCAGTAGTATAACGAGGGATCGCGTAGGAGGGGAGCTGTTTTTT.

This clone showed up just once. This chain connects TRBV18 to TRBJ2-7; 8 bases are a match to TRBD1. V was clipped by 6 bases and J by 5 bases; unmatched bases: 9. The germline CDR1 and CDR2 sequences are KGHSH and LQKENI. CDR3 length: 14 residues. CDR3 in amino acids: CASSPTGEFDEQYF. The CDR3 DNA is TGTGCCAGCTCGCCGACAGGGGAATTTGACGAGCAGTACTTC.

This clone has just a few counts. The CDR3 coding sequence is TGTGCCAGTAGTATGGTTGTGGCAGCCAATCAGCCCCAGCATTTT. This encodes CASSMVVAANQPQHF. The genes are TRBV19 and TRBJ1-5; D uncertain. Germline V CDR1 and CDR2: LNHDA, SQIVND (reference sequence). Trimming took off 3 bases at V and 3 bases at J, with 12 bases between the two ends. The CDR3 is 15 amino acids.

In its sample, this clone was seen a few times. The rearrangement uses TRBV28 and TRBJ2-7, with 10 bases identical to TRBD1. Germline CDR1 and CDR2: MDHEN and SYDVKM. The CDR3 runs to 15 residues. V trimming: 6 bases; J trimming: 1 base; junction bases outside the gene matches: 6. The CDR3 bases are TGTGCCAGCAGACCCTGGACAGGGGGTTCCTACGAGCAGTACTTC. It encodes CASRPWTGGSYEQYF.

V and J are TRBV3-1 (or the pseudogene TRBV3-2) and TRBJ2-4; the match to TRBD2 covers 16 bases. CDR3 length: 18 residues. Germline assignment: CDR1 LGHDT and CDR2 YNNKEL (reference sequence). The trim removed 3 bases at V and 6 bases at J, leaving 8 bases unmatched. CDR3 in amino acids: CASSHPPGLAGGGNIQYF. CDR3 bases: TGTGCCAGCAGCCATCCACCGGGACTAGCGGGAGGGGGAAACATTCAGTACTTC.

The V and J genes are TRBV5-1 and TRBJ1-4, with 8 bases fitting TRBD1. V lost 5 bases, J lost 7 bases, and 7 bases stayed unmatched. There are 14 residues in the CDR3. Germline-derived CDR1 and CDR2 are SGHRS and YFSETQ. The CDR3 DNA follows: TGCGCCAGCAGTACCAGGGGGCCCGGTGAAAAACTGTTTTTT. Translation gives CASSTRGPGEKLFF.

The CDR3 is CASSLTPGVNSGNTIYF. CDR3 DNA: TGTGCCAGCAGCTTAACGCCGGGGGTCAACTCTGGAAACACCATATATTTT. The chain combines TRBV7-3 with TRBJ1-3, with D maybe TRBD1 (5 bases). This CDR3 comprises 17 residues. The germline CDR1 and CDR2 sequences are SGHTA and FQGTGA. Between the trimmed V and J ends, which lost 0 bases and 0 bases, there was a span of 12 bases.

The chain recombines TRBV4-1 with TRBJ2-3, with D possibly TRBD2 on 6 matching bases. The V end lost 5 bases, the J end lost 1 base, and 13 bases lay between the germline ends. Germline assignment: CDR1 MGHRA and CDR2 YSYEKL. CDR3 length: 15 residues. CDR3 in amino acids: CASSKREAGTDTQYF. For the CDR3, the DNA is TGCGCCAGCAGCAAAAGGGAGGCGGGCACAGATACGCAGTATTTT.